A few counts support the clone carrying this TCR beta chain. The assay was immunoSEQ multiplex PCR, and TCRdb's table has in-frame clones only and misses some. This table has some 130,000 clones, roughly three quarters appearing once. The data were taken from a study of cytotoxic CD8 clonotypes in ibrutinib-treated CLL. Germline CDR1 LGHNA, CDR2 YSLEER. V lost 0 bases and J lost 6, with 20 bases in between. The CDR3 runs 17 residues. The TCR originated in a human donor with chronic lymphocytic leukemia. The sample here was PBMCs, taken after 24 months of ibrutinib treatment. V usage is TRBV4-3 and J usage is TRBJ2-5; the D gene is possibly TRBD1 (6 bases). This CDR3 reads CASSQDEGDRRRQTQYF. Here the CDR3 DNA reads TGCGCCAGCAGCCAAGATGAGGGGGACCGACGGAGACAGACCCAGTACTTC.